These 30 T cell receptor beta chains came from one sample sequenced in a study of blood T cell repertoires in COVID-19. TCRdb's table, derived via immunoSEQ multiplex PCR, lists solely in-frame clones and lacks some. The sample has roughly 45,000 clones, approximately 86% seen once; the top ten hold over 15%. Sequenced material: peripheral blood. These receptors all stem from a man between 60 and 75 years old with active COVID-19.

This clone has a single count. V gene TRBV30 combines with J gene TRBJ2-7; tentative D call: TRBD2 (6 bases). The CDR3 has 11 amino acids. CDR1 GTSNPN and CDR2 SVGIG come from the germline V gene (reference sequence). The germline V and J ends were trimmed by 3 bases and 4 bases, with 7 bases remaining between them. The CDR3 nucleotides are TGTGCCTGGAGACTAGCTTACGAGCAGTACTTC. Amino acids: CAWRLAYEQYF.

V is TRBV5-1 and J is TRBJ2-7; D possibly corresponds to TRBD1 (6 bases). This CDR3 region has 17 residues. Deletions cut 3 bases from V and 5 bases from J, with 24 bases between. Germline CDR1 reads SGHRS; CDR2 reads YFSETQ. The CDR3 DNA sequence: TGCGCCAGCAGCTCCACTAGACCCGGACAGAACCCTAACGAGCAGTACTTC. Protein product: CASSSTRPGQNPNEQYF. The complete variable domain, with remaining parts taken from reference TRBV5-1 and TRBJ2-7, reads KAGVTQTPRYLIKTRGQQVTLSCSPISGHRSVSWYQQTPGQGLQFLFEYFSETQRNKGNFPGRFSGRQFSNSRSEMNVSTLELGDSALYLCASSSTRPGQNPNEQYFGPGTRLTVT.

The chain combines TRBV28 with TRBJ2-7; 7 bases are a match to TRBD1. CDR1 is MDHEN and CDR2 is SYDVKM in the germline V gene. Trimming cost V 5 bases and J 6 bases; bases outside gene matches: 13. CDR3 length: 15 amino acids. Here the CDR3 DNA reads TGTGCCAGCAGTGTCAGGGGGAGCTGGCCCCTCGAGCAGTACTTC. It codes for CASSVRGSWPLEQYF.

The chain carries TRBV29-1 and TRBJ2-1; TRBD2 matches 10 bases. In germline, CDR1 is SQVTM, CDR2 ANQGSEA. The V gene end was trimmed by 2 bases and the J gene end by 3 bases; junction bases not matched to a gene: 4. This CDR3 is built from 15 residues. CDR3 protein: CSVETIAGGYNEQFF. The CDR3 DNA reads as TGCAGCGTTGAAACGATAGCGGGGGGCTACAATGAGCAGTTCTTC.

The chain is built from TRBV3-1 (or the pseudogene TRBV3-2) and TRBJ2-7; no firm D call. The CDR3 totals 17 residues. V lost 0 bases and J 4 bases, leaving 19 bases between the germline ends. Germline V gene data show CDR1 as LGHDT and CDR2 as YNNKEL (reference sequence). CDR3: CASSQDLVSAELYEQYF. The CDR3 DNA is TGTGCCAGCAGCCAAGATCTAGTCAGCGCGGAGTTGTACGAGCAGTACTTC.

This clone was detected only once. The CDR3 bases are TGTGCCAGCAGTACCGACAGGGGCGGATCACCCCTCCACTTT. As protein: CASSTDRGGSPLHF. V gene TRBV6-5 combines with J gene TRBJ1-6; 8 bases map to TRBD1. Germline V gene lookup returns CDR1 MNHEY and CDR2 SVGAGI. This CDR3 has 14 residues. J was trimmed by 10 bases and V by 5 bases; bases with no gene match: 7.

V and J are TRBV5-1 and TRBJ1-1; TRBD1 aligns across 8 bases. The CDR3 is 16 amino acids. Germline-derived CDR1 and CDR2 are SGHRS and YFSETQ. The ends lost 1 base at V and 1 base at J; junction bases unmatched: 6. CDR3 in amino acids: CASSLLQGASNTEAFF. CDR3 bases: TGCGCCAGCAGCTTGCTCCAGGGGGCTTCGAACACTGAAGCTTTCTTT.

The genes are TRBV6-5 and TRBJ2-1, with 9 bases aligning to TRBD2. V was pared by 5 bases and J by 2 bases, with 4 bases of the junction left unmatched. Germline V gives CDR1 MNHEY, CDR2 SVGAGI. The CDR3 covers 15 residues. CDR3 DNA: TGTGCCAGCAGTAACGGACTAGCGCCCTACAATGAGCAGTTCTTC. This translates into CASSNGLAPYNEQFF.

The chain employs TRBV14 and TRBJ1-2; perhaps TRBD1 as D (6 bases). This CDR3 comprises 15 residues. Germline V gene lookup returns CDR1 SGHDN and CDR2 FVKESK. The ends were cut back, 4 bases at V and 2 bases at J, with 14 bases in the middle. This CDR3 reads CASSPRQDINYGYTF. The CDR3 coding sequence is TGTGCCAGCAGCCCTCGACAGGATATAAACTATGGCTACACCTTC.

This clone was counted once. The J gene is TRBJ2-7, the V gene TRBV10-3; D is perhaps TRBD1 (5 bases). The CDR3 consists of 17 residues. Between the trimmed V and J ends, which lost 3 bases and 2 bases, there was a span of 20 bases. CDR1 and CDR2 from the germline V gene are ENHRY and SYGVKD. In nucleotides, the CDR3 is TGTGCCATCAGTGATTCACCTCGCGGCAGGGTAACCTACGAGCAGTACTTC. This sequence encodes CAISDSPRGRVTYEQYF.

The chain uses TRBV12-3 or TRBV12-4 and TRBJ2-7; 8 bases match TRBD2. The CDR3 totals 13 residues. The junction had 4 bases not matched to a gene; V was cut back by 4 bases and J by 5 bases. CDR3 loop: CASSWAGGDEQYF. CDR3 DNA sequence: TGTGCCAGCAGTTGGGCCGGGGGGGACGAGCAGTACTTC.

The genes are TRBV6-2 or TRBV6-3 and TRBJ1-1, with D perhaps matching TRBD1 (6 bases). Germline V gene sequence: CDR1 MNHEY, CDR2 SVGEGT. The CDR3 has 16 amino acids. Trimming removed 6 bases from V and 1 base from J, with 18 bases in between. DNA for the CDR3: TGTGCCAGCAGCCCCTGGCAGGGGTTGGCGAACACTGAAGCTTTCTTT. As protein: CASSPWQGLANTEAFF.

The chain uses TRBV5-6 and TRBJ2-7, with TRBD1 matching over 8 bases. Losses at the gene ends were 5 bases for V and 3 bases for J; bases not matched to a gene: 4. The CDR3 length is 13 residues. Germline CDR1 and CDR2: SGHDT and YYEEEE. In DNA, the CDR3 is TGTGCCAGCAGGCGACAGGGGAACTACGAGCAGTACTTC. This codes for CASRRQGNYEQYF.

The chain recombines TRBV7-9 with TRBJ1-2, with D unresolved. V shed 5 bases and J shed 8 bases, with 15 bases lying between them. Looked up from germline, CDR1 is SEHNR and CDR2 is FQNEAQ (reference sequence). The CDR3 extends over 13 amino acids. The CDR3 DNA reads as TGTGCCAGCAGCCCGAGGGAATACGGAGGCTACACCTTC. It is translated as CASSPREYGGYTF.

The chain is built from TRBV9 and TRBJ1-2; TRBD1 is a possible D gene (6 bases). The CDR3 extends over 13 amino acids. V gave up 4 bases and J gave up 5 bases, with 12 bases separating them. Germline V gene data show CDR1 as SGDLS and CDR2 as YYNGEE. Here the CDR3 reads CASSPGTQYGYTF. The CDR3 DNA sequence: TGTGCCAGCAGCCCCGGGACACAGTATGGCTACACCTTC.

This clone has a single count. This chain uses TRBV5-1 with TRBJ1-1; D is ambiguous. Trimming cost V 0 bases and J 0 bases, with 9 bases left between them. CDR1 is SGHRS, CDR2 YFSETQ, per germline. This CDR3 region has 15 residues. The CDR3 DNA reads as TGCGCCAGCAGCTTGGCCGGGGTGGTGAACACTGAAGCTTTCTTT. It codes for CASSLAGVVNTEAFF.

The V and J genes are TRBV13 and TRBJ2-7, with TRBD2 identical over 12 bases. Germline V gene data show CDR1 as PRHDT and CDR2 as FYEKMQ (reference sequence). The CDR3 is 14 amino acids. Trimming took 7 bases from V and 5 from J; bases not matched to a gene: 6. The CDR3: CASNLAGGLNEQYF. CDR3 DNA: TGTGCCAGCAACCTAGCGGGAGGGTTGAACGAGCAGTACTTC.

The rearrangement uses TRBV5-1 and TRBJ2-2, with D possibly being TRBD1 (6 bases). CDR3 length: 18 amino acids. CDR1 and CDR2 from the germline V gene are SGHRS and YFSETQ. V lost 1 base and J 4 bases, leaving 20 bases between the germline ends. The CDR3 reads CASSLNSGGLGSTGELFF. DNA of the CDR3: TGCGCCAGCAGCTTGAATAGTGGGGGCCTGGGCAGCACCGGGGAGCTGTTTTTT.

The sample holds one count of this clone. V usage is TRBV7-2 and J usage is TRBJ1-3; perhaps TRBD1 as D (6 bases). The CDR3 runs to 14 residues. Trimming took 7 bases from V and 2 from J, leaving 12 bases between them. Per germline, CDR1 SGHTA and CDR2 FQGNSA. Written as DNA, the CDR3 is TGTGCCAGCAACATACAGGGAGCTGGAAACACCATATATTTT. Protein sequence: CASNIQGAGNTIYF.

This clone appeared a single time. The CDR3 region is CASSLEGTDYEQYF. The CDR3 DNA reads as TGTGCCAGCAGCTTGGAGGGGACAGACTACGAGCAGTACTTC. V gene TRBV5-4 combines with J gene TRBJ2-7, with TRBD1 matching 7 bases. Trimming removed 0 bases from V and 3 bases from J; junction bases left unmatched: 3. The CDR3 spans 14 residues. Germline lookup yields CDR1 SGHNT and CDR2 YYREEE (reference sequence).

The chain couples TRBV4-1 to TRBJ2-1; a possible D gene is TRBD2 (6 bases). Deletions cut 0 bases from V and 0 bases from J, with 18 bases between. CDR3 size: 19 residues. Germline CDR1 MGHRA, CDR2 YSYEKL. The CDR3 nucleotides read TGCGCCAGCAGCCAAGAGGGGGGAAGGGGACTCAGCTCCTACAATGAGCAGTTCTTC. As protein: CASSQEGGRGLSSYNEQFF.

The chain combines TRBV28 with TRBJ1-2; 7 bases align to TRBD1. Germline V CDR1 and CDR2: MDHEN, SYDVKM. The CDR3 is made up of 16 amino acids. V shed 6 bases and J 2 bases; nucleotides not matched to a gene: 12. CDR3 coding DNA: TGTGCCAGCAGGTCCTCGCGACAGGGTCGCAACTATGGCTACACCTTC. Amino acid sequence: CASRSSRQGRNYGYTF.

The chain couples TRBV18 to TRBJ2-5; 7 bases match TRBD1. J was trimmed by 2 bases and V by 4 bases; bases with no gene match: 1. Germline V gene lookup returns CDR1 KGHSH and CDR2 LQKENI. The CDR3 loop spans 13 amino acids. As DNA, the CDR3 is TGTGCCAGCTCACGGGGACAGCAAGAGACCCAGTACTTC. It yields the protein CASSRGQQETQYF.

This clone was observed once. The chain has TRBV29-1 and TRBJ1-1, with TRBD1 matching over 9 bases. The CDR3 is 13 residues long. V dropped 8 bases and J dropped 5; count of bases not matched to a gene: 9. Germline CDR1 and CDR2: SQVTM and ANQGSEA. Written as DNA, the CDR3 is TGCAGCTTCTACAGGGGGCGGGAAACTGAAGCTTTCTTT. It encodes CSFYRGRETEAFF.

This rearrangement joins TRBV12-3 or TRBV12-4 to TRBJ1-5, with D hard to call. The V end was cut by 6 bases, the J end by 3 bases, with 3 bases between. CDR3 size: 11 residues. CDR3 in amino acids: CASSINQPQHF. The CDR3 DNA is TGTGCCAGCAGCATCAATCAGCCCCAGCATTTT.

The CDR3 sequence is CASSAGTLGDTIYF. CDR3 DNA sequence: TGTGCCAGCAGCGCGGGGACATTGGGGGACACCATATATTTT. This sequence joins TRBV9 and TRBJ1-3; TRBD1 is a possible D gene (6 bases). The V and J ends lost 3 bases and 8 bases respectively, with 15 bases between them. The CDR3 loop spans 14 amino acids. Germline V CDR1 and CDR2: SGDLS, YYNGEE.

DNA for the CDR3: TGTGCCAGCAGCCAAGAAGAGTCCAGGGGGCGACCTAATGAAAAACTGTTTTTT. This gives the protein CASSQEESRGRPNEKLFF. V usage is TRBV14 and J usage is TRBJ1-4, with TRBD1 identical over 8 bases. This CDR3 comprises 18 residues. Germline V gives CDR1 SGHDN, CDR2 FVKESK. The J segment lost 3 bases and the V segment lost 0 bases, leaving 9 bases of the junction unmatched. Combining the CDR3 with reference TRBV14 and TRBJ1-4 gives the whole variable domain EAGVTQFPSHSVIEKGQTVTLRCDPISGHDNLYWYRRVMGKEIKFLLHFVKESKQDESGMPNNRFLAERTGGTYSTLKVQPAELEDSGVYFCASSQEESRGRPNEKLFFGSGTQLSVL.

The chain recombines TRBV11-3 with TRBJ1-1; D may be TRBD1 (6 bases). The CDR3 length is 12 residues. Germline CDR1 SGHNT, CDR2 YENEEA. V lost 3 bases and J 8 bases, leaving 10 bases between the germline ends. Here the CDR3 reads CASSFGQGEAFF. The CDR3 bases are TGTGCCAGCAGCTTCGGGCAGGGGGAAGCTTTCTTT.

The V gene is TRBV7-2, the J gene TRBJ1-2; D gene unclear. The V and J ends lost 1 base and 8 bases respectively, with 11 bases between them. The CDR3 covers 13 residues. Germline V lookup: CDR1 SGHTA, CDR2 FQGNSA. CDR3 coding DNA: TGTGCCAGCAGCTTAGATCTAGGTGGCGGCTACACCTTC. Its protein is CASSLDLGGGYTF.

This clone was counted a single time. As DNA, the CDR3 is TGTGCCAGCAGCTTAGGGGGCCCGAACACTGAAGCTTTCTTT. Its translation: CASSLGGPNTEAFF. The V and J genes are TRBV7-2 and TRBJ1-1, with a possible D match to TRBD1 (5 bases). Per the germline V gene, CDR1 is SGHTA and CDR2 is FQGNSA. This CDR3 has 14 residues. With 1 base removed from V and 1 base from J, the gap between germline ends came to 7 bases.